The 23 T cell receptor beta chains below come from one sample, sequenced in a study of response to subunit inactivated influenza vaccine. TCRdb passed the RT-PCR reads through MiXCR, listing each CDR3 protein once. The data show 500,000 to 550,000 distinct CDR3 sequences, 7.6% seen once. Specimen: PBMCs from blood, collected around 25 months after vaccination. The receptor set was obtained from a man between 50 and 70 years old who received an inactivated influenza vaccine.

This clonotype was recorded a few times. CDR3 loop: CASSPAFGQGTEAFF. Written as DNA, the CDR3 is TGCGCCAGCTCCCCAGCCTTTGGGCAGGGCACTGAAGCTTTCTTT. This chain connects TRBV4-3 to TRBJ1-1, with D possibly TRBD1 on 5 matching bases. The CDR3 length is 15 residues. V was cut by 8 bases and J by 4 bases, with 20 bases left in between. The germline gives CDR1 LGHNA, CDR2 YSLEER.

The table lists this clonotype with many counts. The genes are TRBV5-1 and TRBJ2-3; D remains unclear. The CDR3 loop spans 15 amino acids. Between the trimmed V and J ends, which lost 3 bases and 0 bases, there was a span of 11 bases. Germline CDR1 reads SGHRS; CDR2 reads YFSETQ. The CDR3 nucleotides are TGCGCCAGCAGCTGGATGACACCTAGCACAGATACGCAGTATTTT. Residues: CASSWMTPSTDTQYF.

This clonotype was observed many times. The chain combines TRBV4-1 with TRBJ1-1, with a tentative D call TRBD1 (6 bases). V dropped 4 bases and J dropped 4 bases, with 13 bases sitting between them. CDR3 size: 14 residues. Germline CDR1 is MGHRA and CDR2 is YSYEKL. The chain's CDR3 is CASSRNRGGTEAFF. The CDR3 nucleotides read TGCGCCAGCAGCCGGAATCGAGGGGGCACTGAAGCTTTCTTT.

In its sample, this clonotype was seen many times. The chain uses TRBV20-1 and TRBJ1-5, with D possibly matching TRBD1 (6 bases). The CDR3 consists of 13 residues. Germline V lookup: CDR1 DFQATT, CDR2 SNEGSKA (reference sequence). V lost 6 bases and J 0 bases, leaving 9 bases between the germline ends. The CDR3 DNA reads as TGCAGTGCGAGACAGGATAGCAATCAGCCCCAGCATTTT. Residues: CSARQDSNQPQHF.

This CDR3 is CSASTSVAYEQYF. Here the CDR3 DNA reads TGCAGTGCTAGTACTAGCGTTGCCTACGAGCAGTACTTC. The V and J genes are TRBV20-1 and TRBJ2-7; the match to TRBD2 covers 7 bases. CDR3 length equals 13 residues. Unmatched junction bases numbered 4, after V lost 3 bases and J lost 2 bases. Germline-derived CDR1 and CDR2 are DFQATT and SNEGSKA (reference sequence).

This clonotype came up many times. The V gene is TRBV10-3, the J gene TRBJ2-1; possibly TRBD2 for D (5 bases). The CDR3 is made up of 12 amino acids. Germline CDR1 and CDR2: ENHRY and SYGVKD. Trimming stripped 8 bases from V and 2 bases from J, with 7 bases between. CDR3 in amino acids: CAIGETYNEQFF. The DNA of the CDR3 is TGTGCCATCGGGGAGACCTACAATGAGCAGTTCTTC.

As to this clonotype: A much larger clone sits a single nucleotide away, making a read error possible. This chain connects TRBV4-3 to TRBJ2-3; 9 bases agree with TRBD1. This CDR3 is 15 amino acids long. Germline loops: CDR1 LGHNA, CDR2 YSLEER. CDR3 sequence reads: CANSQGTGHTDTQYF. CDR3 bases: TGCGCCAACAGCCAAGGGACAGGGCACACAGATACGCAGTATTTT.

This clonotype was found a few times. The V gene is TRBV28, the J gene TRBJ2-4, with a weak D call TRBD2 (5 bases). The CDR3 is made up of 18 amino acids. Germline CDR1 MDHEN, CDR2 SYDVKM. V lost 3 bases to trimming and J lost 1 base, with 19 bases between them. The CDR3 DNA is TGTGCCAGCAGTTTTTTTCCGCGGGCCTCCCCGGCCAAAAACATTCAGTACTTC. It translates to CASSFFPRASPAKNIQYF.

This sequence joins TRBV6-1 and TRBJ2-2, with 9 positions matching TRBD1. The ends lost 5 bases at V and 5 bases at J; junction bases unmatched: 9. The CDR3 sequence is 16 residues long. Germline loops: CDR1 MNHNS, CDR2 SASEGT. DNA of the CDR3: TGTGCCAGCAGTACCTCCGGGACAGGGTTGACCGGGGAGCTGTTTTTT. It translates to CASSTSGTGLTGELFF.

This clonotype has just a few counts. The chain combines TRBV27 with TRBJ1-5; a possible D gene is TRBD1 (5 bases). CDR3 length: 13 residues. The V gene's germline CDR1 is MNHEY and CDR2 SMNVEV (reference sequence). Trimming took off 3 bases at V and 6 bases at J, with 9 bases between the two ends. The CDR3: CASSLGPRQPQHF. The CDR3 coding sequence is TGTGCCAGCAGTTTGGGGCCCCGTCAGCCCCAGCATTTT.

This clonotype was recorded a few times. The rearrangement uses TRBV20-1 and TRBJ1-2; no reliable D call. The CDR3 spans 15 residues. Germline V gene data show CDR1 as DFQATT and CDR2 as SNEGSKA (reference sequence). The V and J ends lost 6 bases and 4 bases respectively, with 21 bases between them. The CDR3 here is CSAAQFDGLLYGYTF. CDR3 DNA: TGCAGTGCGGCCCAATTCGATGGTCTTCTCTATGGCTACACCTTC.

The genes are TRBV11-2 and TRBJ2-7, with 10 bases matching TRBD1. With 5 bases clipped from V and 4 bases from J, the junction kept 5 bases outside the gene matches. Per the germline V gene, CDR1 is SGHAT and CDR2 is FQNNGV. The CDR3 runs 14 residues. The CDR3 sequence is CASSIGQGGYEQYF. The CDR3 bases are TGTGCCAGCAGCATCGGACAGGGGGGATACGAGCAGTACTTC.

This clonotype has just a few counts. V usage is TRBV20-1 and J usage is TRBJ2-1; the D gene could be TRBD1 or TRBD2 (7 bases each). CDR1 and CDR2 from the germline V gene are DFQATT and SNEGSKA (reference sequence). V was clipped by 2 bases and J by 8 bases, with 22 bases between them. This CDR3 region has 16 residues. CDR3 in amino acids: CSARWQGGGRLDEQFF. In DNA form, the CDR3 reads TGCAGTGCTAGATGGCAGGGGGGGGGCCGTTTGGATGAGCAGTTCTTC.

The chain is built from TRBV12-3 or TRBV12-4 and TRBJ2-5, with D unclear. With 6 bases removed from V and 2 bases from J, the gap between germline ends came to 13 bases. The CDR3 sequence is 14 residues long. CDR3 bases: TGTGCCAGCAGCAGTAACGCCGGGCAAGAGACCCAGTACTTC. It codes for CASSSNAGQETQYF.

This clonotype was found many times. The V call is TRBV3-1, the J call TRBJ2-7, with no clear D. V was trimmed by 6 bases and J by 3 bases, leaving 24 bases between them. The CDR3 sequence is 17 residues long. Germline assignment: CDR1 LGHDT and CDR2 YNNKEL (reference sequence). CDR3 in DNA: TGTGCCAGCAGTCCTGGGTCGATCTACCCTTTCCACTACGAGCAGTACTTC. This gives the protein CASSPGSIYPFHYEQYF.

This clonotype was recorded a few times. The chain has TRBV6-1 and TRBJ1-1; possible D gene TRBD1, 6 bases. Trimming stripped 3 bases from V and 4 bases from J, with 15 bases between. Germline lookup yields CDR1 MNHNS and CDR2 SASEGT. The CDR3 has 15 residues. The DNA for the CDR3 is TGTGCCAGCAGTGAGCCCCAGGGGAAGGGCACTGAAGCTTTCTTT. Amino acids: CASSEPQGKGTEAFF.

This clonotype has a handful of counts. This chain uses TRBV12-3 or TRBV12-4 with TRBJ1-5; D is unclear. The germline V and J ends were trimmed by 2 bases and 6 bases, with 8 bases remaining between them. This CDR3 contains 13 residues. In DNA form, the CDR3 reads TGTGCCAGCAGTTTAAGGGAAATTCAGCCCCAGCATTTT. Protein product: CASSLREIQPQHF.

In this sample, this clonotype turned up a few times. V gene TRBV10-3 combines with J gene TRBJ1-5, with D hard to call. V shed 0 bases and J shed 6 bases, with 9 bases lying between them. CDR1 is ENHRY and CDR2 is SYGVKD in the germline V gene. The CDR3 extends over 14 amino acids. CDR3 region: CAISESGTTQPQHF. The CDR3 nucleotides read TGTGCCATCAGTGAGTCCGGCACAACTCAGCCCCAGCATTTT.

CDR3 DNA: TGTGCCAGCAGTCCCTACGTCGGACAGGGGAATTCACCCCTCCACTTT. It is translated as CASSPYVGQGNSPLHF. V gene TRBV27 combines with J gene TRBJ1-6, with 9 bases that match TRBD1. The germline V gene has CDR1 MNHEY and CDR2 SMNVEV (reference sequence). V dropped 5 bases and J dropped 7; count of bases not matched to a gene: 9. The CDR3 contains 16 residues.

This clonotype was counted many times. V and J are TRBV2 and TRBJ2-3, with D unclear. The CDR3 covers 14 residues. Germline V CDR1 and CDR2: SNHLY, FYNNEI. V was cut by 7 bases and J by 8 bases, with 19 bases left in between. CDR3 nucleotide sequence: TGTGCCAGCACGATTCGCCTCGCCCCCCTTACGCAGTATTTT. Amino acid sequence: CASTIRLAPLTQYF.

This sequence joins TRBV12-3 or TRBV12-4 and TRBJ2-7; 11 nucleotides match TRBD2. The length of the CDR3 is 15 residues. V shed 1 base and J 3 bases; nucleotides not matched to a gene: 2. This chain's CDR3 is CASSLGGLADYEQYF. Here the CDR3 DNA reads TGTGCCAGCAGTTTAGGGGGACTAGCGGACTACGAGCAGTACTTC.

V and J are TRBV6-2 or TRBV6-3 and TRBJ2-7; TRBD1 matches at 7 bases. Germline V CDR1 and CDR2: MNHEY, SVGEGT. The length of the CDR3 is 16 residues. J gave up 3 bases and V 2 bases, and 10 bases lay outside the gene matches. The CDR3 DNA is TGTGCCAGCAGTTACCCGAGGGGGCGCGGTCACTACGAGCAGTACTTC. Its translation is CASSYPRGRGHYEQYF.

V and J are TRBV3-1 and TRBJ2-1, with D uncertain. CDR3 length: 14 residues. The germline V gene encodes CDR1 LGHDT and CDR2 YNNKEL (reference sequence). V shed 7 bases and J shed 6 bases, with 16 bases lying between them. The CDR3 DNA is TGTGCCAGCACCGCACGCGAGAAATCCAATGAGCAGTTCTTC. Encoded protein: CASTAREKSNEQFF.